The 19 T cell receptor beta chains below were found in one sample sequenced in a study of blood T cell repertoires in COVID-19. Method: immunoSEQ multiplex PCR; TCRdb's copy keeps in-frame clones and lacks some. The data show roughly 500,000 clones, approximately 88% seen once. The sample taken for sequencing was PBMCs or T cells enriched from blood (not recorded which). All receptors come from a woman in her thirties or forties who had recovered from COVID-19.

This rearrangement joins TRBV6-5 to TRBJ1-3; TRBD1 agrees at 7 bases. J lost 8 bases, V lost 7 bases, and 14 bases had no gene match. Germline V gives CDR1 MNHEY, CDR2 SVGAGI. This CDR3 is 15 amino acids long. CDR3 protein: CASTLHVDRVDTIYF. The DNA of the CDR3 is TGTGCCAGCACCCTCCATGTCGACAGGGTTGACACCATATATTTT.

J is TRBJ2-1 and V is TRBV4-2; TRBD2 agrees at 10 bases. Trimming took 0 bases from V and 3 from J; bases not matched to a gene: 2. The CDR3 covers 16 residues. From germline, CDR1 is LGHNA and CDR2 YNFKEQ. CDR3 DNA sequence: TGTGCCAGCAGCCAAGACGGGACTAGCGACTACAATGAGCAGTTCTTC. It is translated as CASSQDGTSDYNEQFF.

The rearrangement joins TRBV15 to TRBJ2-7; 11 bases line up with TRBD1. V trimming: 0 bases; J trimming: 3 bases; junction bases outside the gene matches: 4. This CDR3 spans 16 amino acids. From germline, CDR1 is LNHNV and CDR2 YYDKDF (reference sequence). The CDR3 DNA sequence: TGTGCCACCAGCAGAGATCGGACAGGGGGCTACTACGAGCAGTACTTC. Translating gives CATSRDRTGGYYEQYF.

This clone appeared a single time. The chain carries TRBV24-1 and TRBJ2-1; TRBD1 agrees at 7 bases. Germline CDR1 reads KGHDR; CDR2 reads SFDVKD. The CDR3 is 18 residues long. V lost 0 bases to trimming and J lost 0 bases; unmatched junction nucleotides: 7. The chain's CDR3 is CATSDLQGDQSSYNEQFF. The DNA of the CDR3 is TGTGCCACCAGTGATTTGCAGGGGGACCAGAGCTCCTACAATGAGCAGTTCTTC.

The rearrangement uses TRBV11-3 and TRBJ2-5, with D possibly being TRBD2 (5 bases). The V and J ends lost 4 bases and 2 bases respectively, with 11 bases between them. There are 14 residues in the CDR3. Germline CDR1 SGHNT, CDR2 YENEEA. The CDR3 spells CASSSLGEQETQYF. The CDR3 DNA follows: TGTGCCAGCAGCTCCTTGGGAGAGCAAGAGACCCAGTACTTC. Variable domain in full (rest from reference TRBV11-3 and TRBJ2-5): EAGVVQSPRYKIIEKKQPVAFWCNPISGHNTLYWYLQNLGQGPELLIRYENEEAVDDSQLPKDRFSAERLKGVDSTLKIQPAELGDSAVYLCASSSLGEQETQYFGPGTRLLVL.

The CDR3 region has the DNA TGTGCCTGGAGTGGGGGGCAGGGAGAGACCCAGTACTTC. Its protein is CAWSGGQGETQYF. The rearrangement links TRBV30 to TRBJ2-5, with D possibly TRBD1 on 6 matching bases. CDR3 length equals 13 residues. V gave up 1 base and J gave up 4 bases, with 10 bases separating them. Germline loops: CDR1 GTSNPN, CDR2 SVGIG (reference sequence).

The V gene is TRBV9, the J gene TRBJ1-1; 9 positions match TRBD1. CDR1 is SGDLS and CDR2 is YYNGEE in the germline V gene. With 4 bases clipped from V and 5 bases from J, the junction kept 6 bases outside the gene matches. The CDR3 loop spans 14 amino acids. CDR3 amino acids: CASSQTGGRTEAFF. CDR3 bases: TGTGCCAGCAGCCAGACAGGGGGTCGAACTGAAGCTTTCTTT. The full variable domain, with the rest looked up from reference TRBV9 and TRBJ1-1, is DSGVTQTPKHLITATGQRVTLRCSPRSGDLSVYWYQQSLDQGLQFLIQYYNGEERAKGNILERFSAQQFPDLHSELNLSSLELGDSALYFCASSQTGGRTEAFFGQGTRLTVV.

The rearrangement joins TRBV5-1 to TRBJ2-1, with D tentatively TRBD2 (5 bases). The CDR3 is 17 residues long. The V end lost 0 bases, the J end lost 6 bases, and 19 bases lay between the germline ends. CDR1 is SGHRS, CDR2 YFSETQ, per germline. CDR3: CASSLVANRGSGNEQFF. For the CDR3, the DNA is TGCGCCAGCAGCTTGGTTGCTAATCGTGGCAGCGGCAATGAGCAGTTCTTC.

V and J are TRBV7-9 and TRBJ1-1; weak D call: TRBD1 (6 bases). The CDR3 has 16 residues. The germline gives CDR1 SEHNR, CDR2 FQNEAQ (reference sequence). V shed 3 bases and J shed 0 bases, with 14 bases lying between them. CDR3 sequence reads: CASSLGRGSLNTEAFF. The CDR3 bases are TGTGCCAGCAGCTTGGGCAGGGGATCCTTGAACACTGAAGCTTTCTTT.

CDR3 sequence (DNA): TGTGCCAGCAGCTTGGGTGGAGGCAATGAGCAGTTCTTC. This translates into CASSLGGGNEQFF. This rearrangement joins TRBV7-8 to TRBJ2-1, with D possibly being TRBD2 (5 bases). The CDR3 spans 13 residues. Germline CDR1 and CDR2: SGHVS and FQNEAQ. V lost 3 bases, J lost 6 bases, and 9 bases lay in between.

The rearrangement links TRBV20-1 to TRBJ1-4, with D hard to call. Germline V gene data show CDR1 as DFQATT and CDR2 as SNEGSKA (reference sequence). The ends were cut back, 3 bases at V and 3 bases at J, with 11 bases in the middle. This CDR3 is 14 amino acids long. The CDR3 DNA reads TGCAGTGCTAGTCGCGGAAGATCTAATGAAAAACTGTTTTTT. Translating it yields CSASRGRSNEKLFF.

This clone has just one count. This chain links TRBV3-1 (or the pseudogene TRBV3-2) with TRBJ1-1; D is possibly TRBD1 (6 bases). V lost 0 bases and J 4 bases, leaving 12 bases between the germline ends. Germline V gene sequence: CDR1 LGHDT, CDR2 YNNKEL (reference sequence). The CDR3 totals 15 residues. CDR3 DNA: TGTGCCAGCAGCCAAGAAGGGGGGGGTGCCACTGAAGCTTTCTTT. The encoded protein is CASSQEGGGATEAFF.

The chain links TRBV4-3 to TRBJ2-3, with 7 bases aligning to TRBD1. The V segment lost 0 bases and the J segment 6 bases; nucleotides outside the gene matches: 3. The CDR3 is 14 amino acids. Germline lookup yields CDR1 LGHNA and CDR2 YSLEER. The CDR3 here is CASSQDPGGDTQYF. CDR3 DNA sequence: TGCGCCAGCAGCCAAGATCCAGGGGGTGATACGCAGTATTTT.

The V and J genes are TRBV5-6 and TRBJ2-3; 9 nucleotides match TRBD2. CDR3 length: 14 amino acids. The germline V gene encodes CDR1 SGHDT and CDR2 YYEEEE. The junction had 4 bases not matched to a gene; V was cut back by 4 bases and J by 4 bases. The CDR3 loop reads CASSLSGRADTQYF. CDR3 in DNA: TGTGCCAGCAGCCTTAGCGGGAGAGCAGATACGCAGTATTTT.

This clone was found once. V usage is TRBV27 and J usage is TRBJ1-2, with 7 bases lining up with TRBD1. The V and J ends lost 6 bases and 4 bases, in that order; junction bases with no gene match: 14. The CDR3 consists of 16 residues. Germline V lookup: CDR1 MNHEY, CDR2 SMNVEV (reference sequence). In nucleotides, the CDR3 is TGTGCCAGCAGCGAGGGGACTTTCCGACAGGGCTATGGCTACACCTTC. Its translation: CASSEGTFRQGYGYTF.

The chain links TRBV19 to TRBJ1-2; 7 positions match TRBD1. Unmatched junction bases numbered 9, after V lost 6 bases and J lost 2 bases. The CDR3 is made up of 15 amino acids. Germline CDR1 is LNHDA and CDR2 is SQIVND (reference sequence). CDR3 DNA: TGTGCCAGTAGGTCCAGGGGGGCGTTCAACTATGGCTACACCTTC. This gives the protein CASRSRGAFNYGYTF.

The chain has TRBV27 and TRBJ2-5, with D tentatively TRBD2 (7 bases). From germline, CDR1 is MNHEY and CDR2 SMNVEV (reference sequence). The CDR3 consists of 16 residues. V was cut by 1 base and J by 1 base, with 13 bases left in between. The CDR3 here is CASSLWGGGGQETQYF. CDR3 sequence (DNA): TGTGCCAGCAGTTTATGGGGGGGCGGAGGCCAAGAGACCCAGTACTTC.

The chain couples TRBV11-2 to TRBJ1-3; a possible D gene is TRBD1 (6 bases). The CDR3 totals 14 residues. V lost 3 bases, J lost 0 bases, and 6 bases lay in between. Germline V gene lookup returns CDR1 SGHAT and CDR2 FQNNGV. This chain's CDR3 is CASSLTGSGNTIYF. Here the CDR3 DNA reads TGTGCCAGCAGCTTGACAGGCTCTGGAAACACCATATATTTT.

The chain is built from TRBV2 and TRBJ1-5, with D uncertain. This CDR3 region has 14 residues. CDR1 and CDR2 (germline): SNHLY, FYNNEI. V was cut by 4 bases and J by 6 bases, with 13 bases left in between. CDR3 sequence: CASSGLSAGQPQHF. CDR3 bases: TGTGCCAGCAGTGGATTATCGGCAGGTCAGCCCCAGCATTTT.